This is a list of T cell receptor beta chains from one sample in a study of T cells in Graves' hyperthyroidism and ophthalmopathy. A single record per CDR3 protein comes from TCRdb applying MiXCR to the multiplex PCR reads. Of about 640,000 distinct CDR3 sequences detected, about 45% appear once; the ten largest clones hold about 7.2%. The sample comprised peripheral blood or thyroid tissue (not recorded which). These receptors were taken from an adult man with Graves' disease, either hyperthyroidism or ophthalmopathy (not recorded which). CDR3s include the opening cysteine and the closing phenylalanine or tryptophan. Each record gives: D gene, clone size, V gene, J gene, CDR3 DNA, CDR3 protein. The D gene is left open where the match is weak. Not every row has a clone size; where given, it reads once, few, many or a size class.

>.|.|TRBV6-1|TRBJ1-2
TGTGCCAGCAGTGATTCAGGGGTCTATGGCTACACCTTC
CASSDSGVYGYTF
>TRBD1|few|TRBV7-6|TRBJ1-5
TGTGCCAGCAGTTCTACCACAGGGGGCGGTCAGCCCCAGCATTTT
CASSSTTGGGQPQHF
>.|few|TRBV9|TRBJ1-6
TGTGCCAGCAGCGTAGCGGGGGGCCTAAATTCACCCCTCCACTTT
CASSVAGGLNSPLHF
>TRBD2|.|TRBV29-1|TRBJ2-5
TGCAGCGTTGAAGGGGCACTAGCGGGCCAAGAGACCCAGTACTTC
CSVEGALAGQETQYF
>.|.|TRBV19|TRBJ2-5
TGTGCCAGTAGTGACCCGGCTGGGGCTGCGGGTGTGACCCAGTACTTC
CASSDPAGAAGVTQYF
>.|.|TRBV29-1|TRBJ2-7
TGCAGCGTTGCAGGGGTCTACGAGCAGTACTTC
CSVAGVYEQYF
>.|.|TRBV2|TRBJ2-3
TGTGCCACCAGTCCCAGACCGAGGGATACGCAGTATTTT
CATSPRPRDTQYF
>.|many|TRBV9|TRBJ2-7
TGTGCCAGCAGCGTAGACCCGGGGACCTACGAGCAGTACTTC
CASSVDPGTYEQYF
>.|once|TRBV6-5|TRBJ1-1
TGTGCCAGCAGTTACGGGATAGGGCTGAACACTGAAGCTTTCTTT
CASSYGIGLNTEAFF
>.|.|TRBV3-1|TRBJ1-6
TGTGCCAGCAGCCAAGGGGCCAGGGTAAATTCACCCCTCCACTTT
CASSQGARVNSPLHF
>.|once|TRBV24-1|TRBJ1-5
TGTGCCACCAGCGTTGGGGAAAATAGCAATCAGCCCCAGCATTTT
CATSVGENSNQPQHF
>TRBD1|.|TRBV29-1|TRBJ2-7
TGCAGCGTGACAGGGGACACCGCCTACGAGCAGTACTTC
CSVTGDTAYEQYF
>TRBD1|.|TRBV7-9|TRBJ2-7
TGTGCCAGCACCAAACTGACAGGGTTCTCAAGGGATGAGCAGTACTTC
CASTKLTGFSRDEQYF
>.|few|TRBV2|TRBJ1-1
TGTGCCAGCACTCCGGGGCCCGGGAACACTGAAGCTTTCTTT
CASTPGPGNTEAFF
>TRBD2|.|TRBV7-2|TRBJ2-2
TGTGCCTGGAGTGGACTAGCGGGAACGGGGGAGCTGTTTTTT
CAWSGLAGTGELFF
>TRBD1|once|TRBV25-1|TRBJ1-2
TGTGCCAGCAGCCCGGACAGGGGGGTTGCTGGCTACACCTTC
CASSPDRGVAGYTF
>.|.|TRBV20-1|TRBJ1-2
TGCAGTGAAGGTGTAGGGGGGGGTAACTATGGCTACACCTTC
CSEGVGGGNYGYTF
>.|few|TRBV5-1|TRBJ2-2
TGCGCCAGCAGCTTGAGTAGGGGTAAAACCGGGGAGCTGTTTTTT
CASSLSRGKTGELFF
>.|once|TRBV24-1|TRBJ1-5
TGTGCCACCAGCCCGGCGGGTAAGACCCAGCATTTT
CATSPAGKTQHF
>.|.|TRBV9|TRBJ1-4
TGTGCCAGCAGTTCCGGGGCGGGTAATGAAAAACTGTTTTTT
CASSSGAGNEKLFF
>.|.|TRBV20-1|TRBJ1-1
TGCAGTGCTAGCCAGGGGCCTGAAGCTTTCTTT
CSASQGPEAFF
>.|once|TRBV7-3|TRBJ1-4
TGTGCCAGCAGCCCCCGCGGGGGGAAAGGAGCTAATGAAAAACTGTTTTTT
CASSPRGGKGANEKLFF
>.|few|TRBV12-3/TRBV12-4|TRBJ1-5
TGTGCCAGCAGTTCTAAGAACGAACCCCAGCATTTT
CASSSKNEPQHF
>TRBD1|.|TRBV7-2|TRBJ1-4
TGTGCCAGCAGCGTTGGACAGGGGAGGAATGAAAAACTGTTTTTT
CASSVGQGRNEKLFF
>.|once|TRBV2|TRBJ1-5
TGTGCCAGCAGTGAAGCAGTGGGAAACGGGCCCCAGCATTTT
CASSEAVGNGPQHF
>.|many|TRBV5-1|TRBJ1-3
TGCGCCAGCAGCAGGGACTCTGGAAACACCATATATTTT
CASSRDSGNTIYF
>.|many|TRBV29-1|TRBJ2-2
TGCAGCGTTATGGGACTGGCGAACACCGGGGAGCTGTTTTTT
CSVMGLANTGELFF